The 4 T cell receptor beta chains below all came from one sample that was sequenced in a study of patients and donors after allogeneic stem cell transplantation. TCRdb fed the RT-PCR reads into MiXCR, producing one record per CDR3 protein. The table has approximately 57,000 distinct CDR3 sequences, approximately 12% seen once. Source material: blood, either unsorted or a sorted T cell fraction (not recorded which). The receptors derive from a human donor who was either an allogeneic HSCT recipient or a stem cell or donor lymphocyte infusion donor (not recorded which). It is not recorded whose cells these are; they may come from a transplant donor.

This clonotype turned up a few times. V usage is TRBV20-1 and J usage is TRBJ2-3; D call uncertain. The CDR3 length is 12 residues. The V gene lost 6 bases and the J gene lost 4 bases, with 11 bases spanning the gap. Per germline, CDR1 DFQATT and CDR2 SNEGSKA (reference sequence). The DNA of the CDR3 is TGCAGTGCCTCCGGTGTCTCAGATACGCAGTATTTT. Translating it yields CSASGVSDTQYF.

The DNA of the CDR3 is TGCAGCGTTGAAGATGCGGGCCGGACAGACGGTGAAAACACCATATATTTT. This gives the protein CSVEDAGRTDGENTIYF. The rearrangement joins TRBV29-1 to TRBJ1-3, with D perhaps matching TRBD1 (6 bases). V was pared by 0 bases and J by 6 bases, with 21 bases between. The CDR3 is 17 residues long. Germline lookup yields CDR1 SQVTM and CDR2 ANQGSEA. Using reference TRBV29-1 and TRBJ1-3 for the parts outside the CDR3, the full variable domain is SAVISQKPSRDICQRGTSLTIQCQVDSQVTMMFWYRQQPGQSLTLIATANQGSEATYESGFVIDKFPISRPNLTFSTLTVSNMSPEDSSIYLCSVEDAGRTDGENTIYFGEGSWLTVV.

J is TRBJ1-2 and V is TRBV5-1; D is perhaps TRBD1 (6 bases). CDR1 is SGHRS, CDR2 YFSETQ, per germline. The CDR3 has 13 amino acids. Trimming cost V 0 bases and J 4 bases, with 7 bases left between them. Here the CDR3 DNA reads TGCGCCAGCAGCTTGGACAGGGTCTATGGCTACACCTTC. Its translation is CASSLDRVYGYTF.

The sample holds a few counts of this clonotype. This chain joins TRBV7-9 and TRBJ2-1; D remains ambiguous. CDR1 is SEHNR, CDR2 FQNEAQ, per germline (reference sequence). CDR3 length: 15 residues. The germline V and J ends were trimmed by 2 bases and 6 bases, with 14 bases remaining between them. CDR3 in amino acids: CASSLLETPGNEQFF. Written as DNA, the CDR3 is TGTGCCAGCAGCTTACTCGAGACTCCTGGCAATGAGCAGTTCTTC.